Presented here are 29 T cell receptor beta chains from one specimen sequenced in a study of T cell repertoires in cytomegalovirus infection. TCRdb independently ran MiXCR on the reads; one entry per CDR3 protein. Altogether 45,000 to 75,000 distinct CDR3 sequences are present, around 33% being singletons, with the ten largest covering nearly 70%. No antigen has been identified for these receptors. The specimen was PBMCs, sequenced either directly or after in vitro stimulation (not recorded which). The receptor source for this set is a human donor in good health (CMV status not recorded). Some clones in this sample may be carry-over from other donors' samples.

This clonotype was observed a handful of times. This chain uses TRBV20-1 with TRBJ1-5; a possible D gene is TRBD1 (6 bases). Trimming shortened V by 3 bases and J by 4 bases, and 22 bases separated the two germline ends. Germline CDR1 reads DFQATT; CDR2 reads SNEGSKA (reference sequence). The CDR3 sequence is 17 residues long. The DNA for the CDR3 is TGCAGTGCTAGGGACCATCGGACAGCACTTGGGAATCAGCCCCAGCATTTT. This codes for CSARDHRTALGNQPQHF.

This clonotype was seen many times. This chain uses TRBV7-8 with TRBJ2-2, with TRBD1 as a possible D gene (6 bases). The V gene lost 5 bases and the J gene lost 1 base, with 14 bases spanning the gap. Germline assignment: CDR1 SGHVS and CDR2 FQNEAQ. CDR3 size: 16 residues. CDR3 sequence reads: CASSRDRLLNTGELFF. For the CDR3, the DNA is TGTGCCAGCAGCCGTGACAGGCTATTGAACACCGGGGAGCTGTTTTTT.

The genes are TRBV20-1 and TRBJ1-3, with unresolved D. The CDR3 runs to 19 residues. CDR1 and CDR2 from the germline V gene are DFQATT and SNEGSKA (reference sequence). The V end lost 0 bases, the J end lost 4 bases, and 25 bases lay between the germline ends. The CDR3 coding sequence is TGCAGTGCTAGAGATCCGGAGGGTGGCGGAGACTACTCAGGAAACACCATATATTTT. It specifies CSARDPEGGGDYSGNTIYF.

This clonotype appeared a few times. The chain joins TRBV11-2 to TRBJ2-7; D ambiguous. V lost 1 base, J lost 4 bases, and 2 bases lay in between. The CDR3 covers 11 residues. From germline, CDR1 is SGHAT and CDR2 FQNNGV. CDR3 in DNA: TGTGCCAGCAGCTTAGCTTACGAGCAGTACTTC. Amino acids: CASSLAYEQYF. The entire variable domain, with the rest obtained from reference TRBV11-2 and TRBJ2-7, is as follows: EAGVAQSPRYKIIEKRQSVAFWCNPISGHATLYWYQQILGQGPKLLIQFQNNGVVDDSQLPKDRFSAERLKGVDSTLKIQPAKLEDSAVYLCASSLAYEQYFGPGTRLTVT.

This chain connects TRBV12-3 or TRBV12-4 to TRBJ2-3; D call uncertain. CDR3 length equals 13 residues. V lost 5 bases to trimming and J lost 5 bases, with 11 bases between them. The CDR3 reads CASSRNQGDTQYF. CDR3 DNA sequence: TGTGCCAGCAGTCGGAACCAAGGAGATACGCAGTATTTT.

This clonotype appeared many times. This chain joins TRBV7-2 and TRBJ1-6, with a possible D match to TRBD1 (6 bases). Trimming removed 2 bases at V and 8 bases at J, with 13 bases between. The CDR3 is 15 residues long. CDR1 is SGHTA and CDR2 is FQGNSA in the germline V gene. As DNA, the CDR3 is TGTGCCAGCAGCTTAAGGCGGGGGCGGTATTCACCCCTCCACTTT. Protein sequence: CASSLRRGRYSPLHF. Looking up the rest from reference TRBV7-2 and TRBJ1-6 gives the full variable domain: GAGVSQSPSNKVTEKGKDVELRCDPISGHTALYWYRQSLGQGLEFLIYFQGNSAPDKSGLPSDRFSAERTGGSVSTLTIQRTQQEDSAVYLCASSLRRGRYSPLHFGNGTRLTVT.

This clonotype has ten or more counts. The CDR3 loop is CASSLTQTGQETQYF. The CDR3 DNA reads as TGTGCCAGCAGCCTCACGCAGACAGGGCAAGAGACCCAGTACTTC. The J gene is TRBJ2-5, the V gene TRBV6-2 or TRBV6-3; the match to TRBD1 covers 7 bases. Looked up from germline, CDR1 is MNHEY and CDR2 is SVGEGT. The CDR3 sequence is 15 residues long. The V and J ends lost 6 bases and 2 bases, in that order; junction bases with no gene match: 9.

This clonotype was detected once. CDR3 in amino acids: CASSGQAGTYGYTF. The CDR3 DNA reads TGTGCCAGCAGTGGCCAGGCAGGGACCTATGGCTACACCTTC. The chain carries TRBV2 and TRBJ1-2; tentative D call: TRBD1 (5 bases). V was shortened by 4 bases and J by 4 bases, with 13 bases between the two germline ends. CDR3 length: 14 amino acids. Germline V gene sequence: CDR1 SNHLY, CDR2 FYNNEI.

This clonotype was counted a few times. The chain couples TRBV7-8 to TRBJ2-3, with 7 bases matching TRBD1. This CDR3 comprises 15 residues. V shed 2 bases, J shed 5 bases, and the junction held 7 bases outside the gene matches. Per the germline V gene, CDR1 is SGHVS and CDR2 is FQNEAQ. The CDR3 sequence: CASSLTPGGVDTQYF. The CDR3 DNA reads as TGTGCCAGCAGCTTAACTCCAGGGGGTGTAGATACGCAGTATTTT.

This clonotype was seen many times. The chain combines TRBV7-2 with TRBJ1-1; no reliable D call. Trimming removed 2 bases from V and 8 bases from J, with 9 bases in between. CDR1 and CDR2 from the germline V gene are SGHTA and FQGNSA. The CDR3 is made up of 12 amino acids. This CDR3 reads CASSLRLREAFF. CDR3 DNA sequence: TGTGCCAGCAGCTTACGACTCAGAGAAGCTTTCTTT.

This clonotype was observed many times. The chain recombines TRBV19 with TRBJ1-5; a possible D gene is TRBD1 (5 bases). The CDR3 runs to 14 residues. Trimming shortened V by 3 bases and J by 7 bases, and 13 bases separated the two germline ends. The germline V gene encodes CDR1 LNHDA and CDR2 SQIVND (reference sequence). CDR3 amino acids: CASSIDGGLQPQHF. The DNA of the CDR3 is TGTGCCAGTAGTATCGATGGGGGTCTCCAGCCCCAGCATTTT.

The J gene is TRBJ2-3, the V gene TRBV19; 13 bases fit TRBD2. Germline-derived CDR1 and CDR2 are LNHDA and SQIVND (reference sequence). J was trimmed by 2 bases and V by 7 bases; bases with no gene match: 6. The CDR3 sequence is 16 residues long. The CDR3 DNA reads TGTGCCAGTAATAGACTAGCGGGAGGCACCACAGATACGCAGTATTTT. This encodes CASNRLAGGTTDTQYF.

This clonotype was seen once. The chain uses TRBV12-3 or TRBV12-4 and TRBJ2-5; no firm D call. V was clipped by 3 bases and J by 6 bases, with 5 bases between them. The CDR3 totals 11 residues. The CDR3 reads CASSLSQTQYF. In DNA form, the CDR3 reads TGTGCCAGCAGTTTGAGCCAGACCCAGTACTTC.

This clonotype occurred a few times. The V call is TRBV7-8, the J call TRBJ1-5; 8 bases align to TRBD1. V gave up 5 bases and J gave up 1 base; unmatched junction bases: 10. The CDR3 length is 17 residues. Germline CDR1 SGHVS, CDR2 FQNEAQ. The CDR3 here is CASSLRRDRLSNQPQHF. CDR3 bases: TGTGCCAGCAGCCTCCGTCGGGACAGGTTAAGCAATCAGCCCCAGCATTTT.

This clonotype was counted only a few times. This chain uses TRBV12-3 or TRBV12-4 with TRBJ2-3; 7 nucleotides align to TRBD2. V trimming: 3 bases; J trimming: 6 bases; junction bases outside the gene matches: 9. The CDR3 loop spans 15 amino acids. The CDR3 nucleotides are TGTGCCAGCAGTTTCGGCGGGAGTAAAGGTGATACGCAGTATTTT. It codes for CASSFGGSKGDTQYF.

The chain combines TRBV7-2 with TRBJ2-5; 8 positions agree with TRBD2. V was clipped by 0 bases and J by 7 bases; unmatched bases: 7. CDR1 is SGHTA, CDR2 FQGNSA, per germline. The CDR3 spans 15 residues. The CDR3, as DNA: TGTGCCAGCAGCTTAGCAGCGGGGGCAAGAGGGACCCAGTACTTC. It encodes CASSLAAGARGTQYF.

This clonotype was seen many times. V gene TRBV7-2 combines with J gene TRBJ2-3; D gene ambiguous. V was trimmed by 4 bases and J by 0 bases, leaving 2 bases between them. This CDR3 is built from 12 residues. Germline V lookup: CDR1 SGHTA, CDR2 FQGNSA. CDR3 in amino acids: CASSWSTDTQYF. CDR3 DNA sequence: TGTGCCAGCAGCTGGAGCACAGATACGCAGTATTTT.

V gene TRBV18 combines with J gene TRBJ1-2; D remains ambiguous. Germline V gene lookup returns CDR1 KGHSH and CDR2 LQKENI. The CDR3 spans 13 residues. Trimming took 0 bases from V and 5 from J, leaving 7 bases between them. Here the CDR3 reads CASSPPPEYGYTF. Written as DNA, the CDR3 is TGTGCCAGCTCACCACCGCCGGAGTATGGCTACACCTTC.

Many counts were recorded for this clonotype. The rearrangement joins TRBV4-3 to TRBJ2-1, with D possibly matching TRBD1 (5 bases). CDR1 LGHNA and CDR2 YSLEER come from the germline V gene. This CDR3 spans 13 amino acids. V was cut by 3 bases and J by 10 bases, with 13 bases left in between. The CDR3 protein is CASSHLGQTEQFF. CDR3 bases: TGCGCCAGCAGCCACCTTGGACAAACGGAGCAGTTCTTC.

This chain uses TRBV9 with TRBJ2-3, with 9 positions matching TRBD1. This CDR3 has 16 amino acids. After removal of 1 base from V and 5 bases from J, the junction contained 8 bases not matched to a gene. Per germline, CDR1 SGDLS and CDR2 YYNGEE. This CDR3 is CASSVQDRGYGDTQYF. CDR3 nucleotide sequence: TGTGCCAGCAGCGTACAAGACAGGGGGTATGGAGATACGCAGTATTTT.

This clonotype was seen more than once but under ten times. The chain joins TRBV27 to TRBJ1-2; D unclear. There are 13 residues in the CDR3. Germline values: CDR1 MNHEY, CDR2 SMNVEV (reference sequence). V gave up 1 base and J gave up 4 bases, with 7 bases separating them. The CDR3 region is CASSLYEGYGYTF. As DNA, the CDR3 is TGTGCCAGCAGTTTATACGAAGGCTATGGCTACACCTTC.

This clonotype was seen only a few times. The genes are TRBV20-1 and TRBJ2-3; D unresolved. The CDR3 is 11 amino acids. Per germline, CDR1 DFQATT and CDR2 SNEGSKA (reference sequence). Trimming shortened V by 3 bases and J by 5 bases, and 6 bases separated the two germline ends. The CDR3 loop reads CSARSVDTQYF. The DNA for the CDR3 is TGCAGTGCTAGGTCCGTAGATACGCAGTATTTT.

The chain couples TRBV4-1 to TRBJ1-2; D is perhaps TRBD1 (5 bases). The germline V and J ends were trimmed by 1 base and 8 bases, with 14 bases remaining between them. The CDR3 totals 14 residues. Germline CDR1 is MGHRA and CDR2 is YSYEKL. The CDR3 loop reads CASSQVGTRRGYTF. Written as DNA, the CDR3 is TGCGCCAGCAGCCAAGTGGGGACCCGGAGAGGCTACACCTTC.

This clonotype has only a few counts. The V gene is TRBV7-9, the J gene TRBJ1-3, with D perhaps matching TRBD1 (5 bases). V dropped 5 bases and J dropped 4 bases, with 18 bases sitting between them. This CDR3 has 16 amino acids. Looked up from germline, CDR1 is SEHNR and CDR2 is FQNEAQ (reference sequence). Written as DNA, the CDR3 is TGTGCCAGCAGCCGTATCTTACCAGGGCCCGGAAACACCATATATTTT. Encoded protein: CASSRILPGPGNTIYF.

This clonotype was seen many times. This chain uses TRBV7-2 with TRBJ2-3; no clear D. Germline V CDR1 and CDR2: SGHTA, FQGNSA. V gave up 5 bases and J gave up 0 bases, with 6 bases separating them. The CDR3 is 13 residues long. CDR3 in DNA: TGTGCCAGCAGCGCCCATAGCACAGATACGCAGTATTTT. This sequence encodes CASSAHSTDTQYF.

The gene calls are TRBV12-3 or TRBV12-4 and TRBJ2-1, with 9 bases lining up with TRBD2. The V gene end was trimmed by 4 bases and the J gene end by 4 bases; junction bases not matched to a gene: 2. The CDR3 is 14 residues long. The CDR3 sequence: CASSSLAGYNEQFF. DNA of the CDR3: TGTGCCAGCAGTTCCCTAGCGGGGTACAATGAGCAGTTCTTC.

The V and J genes are TRBV11-1 and TRBJ2-3; 14 bases are shared with TRBD2. CDR1 is SGHAT, CDR2 FQDESV, per germline (reference sequence). V lost 5 bases to trimming and J lost 6 bases; unmatched junction nucleotides: 7. The CDR3 contains 16 residues. CDR3 sequence (DNA): TGTGCCAGCAGCCCCCGACTAGCGGGGGGGCCGGATACGCAGTATTTT. It specifies CASSPRLAGGPDTQYF.

The chain has TRBV3-1 and TRBJ1-6; 7 positions match TRBD1. The CDR3 contains 15 residues. Germline trimming cut 4 bases from V and 3 bases from J; bases unmatched to any gene: 3. Per the germline V gene, CDR1 is LGHDT and CDR2 is YNNKEL (reference sequence). This chain's CDR3 is CASSLGQIYNSPLHF. CDR3 bases: TGTGCCAGCAGCCTGGGACAGATCTATAATTCACCCCTCCACTTT.

The chain couples TRBV6-5 to TRBJ2-1; D unresolved. CDR1 is MNHEY and CDR2 is SVGAGI in the germline V gene. V lost 2 bases, J lost 2 bases, and 10 bases lay in between. The CDR3 runs 15 residues. The CDR3 DNA reads TGTGCCAGCAGTTACGTCGGCCCAGCCTACAATGAGCAGTTCTTC. Translation gives CASSYVGPAYNEQFF.